The 20 T cell receptor beta chains below were found in one sample sequenced in a study of technical replicates of blood from a few donors. The data were produced by immunoSEQ multiplex PCR, yet TCRdb's version contains in-frame clones alone and is incomplete. There are about 16,000 clones in the sample; roughly 89% occur only once, and over 9% lies in the top ten. Material for sequencing was PBMCs. Source of these receptors: a human donor in good health.

The CDR3 DNA reads TGTGCCAGCAGCTTGGATGGGAGGGGATACGAGCAGTACTTC. Amino acids: CASSLDGRGYEQYF. This sequence joins TRBV5-6 and TRBJ2-7; 7 bases line up with TRBD2. Germline trimming cut 0 bases from V and 4 bases from J; bases unmatched to any gene: 4. Germline CDR1 reads SGHDT; CDR2 reads YYEEEE. The CDR3 length is 14 residues. Combining the CDR3 with reference TRBV5-6 and TRBJ2-7 gives the whole variable domain DAGVTQSPTHLIKTRGQQVTLRCSPKSGHDTVSWYQQALGQGPQFIFQYYEEEERQRGNFPDRFSGHQFPNYSSELNVNALLLGDSALYLCASSLDGRGYEQYFGPGTRLTVT.

V is TRBV29-1 and J is TRBJ1-2; the D is unclear. Trimming pared 7 bases from V and 2 bases from J, leaving 8 bases between. The CDR3 is 11 amino acids. Germline V gene sequence: CDR1 SQVTM, CDR2 ANQGSEA. This CDR3 is CSGLENYGYTF. The CDR3 DNA follows: TGCAGCGGACTCGAAAACTATGGCTACACCTTC. The variable domain in full, with the rest retrieved from reference TRBV29-1 and TRBJ1-2, is SAVISQKPSRDICQRGTSLTIQCQVDSQVTMMFWYRQQPGQSLTLIATANQGSEATYESGFVIDKFPISRPNLTFSTLTVSNMSPEDSSIYLCSGLENYGYTFGSGTRLTVV.

This sequence joins TRBV6-1 and TRBJ2-1; no definite D call. From germline, CDR1 is MNHNS and CDR2 SASEGT. The CDR3 runs to 13 residues. The V and J ends lost 8 bases and 5 bases respectively, with 13 bases between them. The CDR3 bases are TGTGCCAGCGGCCTGACTGGAGACAATGAGCAGTTCTTC. Translation gives CASGLTGDNEQFF.

V usage is TRBV7-9 and J usage is TRBJ2-7; D might be TRBD2 (5 bases). Trimming took off 5 bases at V and 7 bases at J, with 15 bases between the two ends. The V gene's germline CDR1 is SEHNR and CDR2 FQNEAQ (reference sequence). The CDR3 has 13 amino acids. The CDR3 DNA reads TGTGCCAGCAGCCGAGCGGTAGGAGTTGAGCAGTACTTC. Translation: CASSRAVGVEQYF.

The chain combines TRBV5-4 with TRBJ2-3; D perhaps matches TRBD2 (7 bases). Trimming pared 1 base from V and 2 bases from J, leaving 14 bases between. The germline V gene has CDR1 SGHNT and CDR2 YYREEE (reference sequence). The CDR3 has 16 residues. In DNA, the CDR3 is TGTGCCAGCAGCTTGTGGGAGGGGGGGGCCACAGATACGCAGTATTTT. This sequence encodes CASSLWEGGATDTQYF.

The chain's CDR3 is CASSYGRGNYGYTF. The CDR3 region has the DNA TGTGCCAGCAGTTACGGCAGGGGGAACTATGGCTACACCTTC. V and J are TRBV6-5 and TRBJ1-2; 7 nucleotides match TRBD1. The length of the CDR3 is 14 residues. With V trimmed by 2 bases and J by 2 bases, 2 bases remained unmatched. Germline CDR1 is MNHEY and CDR2 is SVGAGI.

The chain joins TRBV30 to TRBJ2-7; tentatively, D is TRBD1 (6 bases). V was shortened by 4 bases and J by 0 bases, with 7 bases between the two germline ends. CDR1 and CDR2 from the germline V gene are GTSNPN and SVGIG (reference sequence). CDR3 length equals 12 residues. CDR3 nucleotides: TGTGCCTGGACAGGGGACTCCTACGAGCAGTACTTC. Encoded protein: CAWTGDSYEQYF.

Here the CDR3 reads CASRQGAYGYTF. CDR3 sequence (DNA): TGTGCCAGCAGGCAGGGGGCCTATGGCTACACCTTC. This sequence joins TRBV6-5 and TRBJ1-2; TRBD1 agrees at 8 bases. The V gene's germline CDR1 is MNHEY and CDR2 SVGAGI. CDR3 length equals 12 residues. After removal of 6 bases from V and 4 bases from J, the junction contained 1 base not matched to a gene.

The chain joins TRBV19 to TRBJ1-4; 7 bases fit TRBD1. After removal of 4 bases from V and 7 bases from J, the junction contained 12 bases not matched to a gene. CDR1 and CDR2 from the germline V gene are LNHDA and SQIVND (reference sequence). This CDR3 has 16 amino acids. This CDR3 is CASSTRTGARSEKLFF. As DNA, the CDR3 is TGTGCCAGTAGTACACGTACAGGGGCTCGGAGTGAAAAACTGTTTTTT.

The chain recombines TRBV11-3 with TRBJ2-1; TRBD2 matches at 7 bases. V dropped 5 bases and J dropped 5; count of bases not matched to a gene: 9. The CDR3 totals 15 residues. Germline loops: CDR1 SGHNT, CDR2 YENEEA. This CDR3 is CASSVVASGDNEQFF. The CDR3, as DNA: TGTGCCAGCAGCGTAGTGGCTAGCGGTGACAATGAGCAGTTCTTC.

This clone was counted a single time. The rearrangement joins TRBV12-1 to TRBJ2-7; the table's D call TRBD1 went unverified against the DNA. TRBV12-1 is an annotated pseudogene. This CDR3 is 15 amino acids long. Written as DNA, the CDR3 is TGTGCCAGCAACACCTTGTCGGACAGGGCCTACGAGCAGTACTTC. Encoded protein: CASNTLSDRAYEQYF.

V usage is TRBV25-1 and J usage is TRBJ2-1; D unclear. Trimming shortened V by 4 bases and J by 7 bases, and 5 bases separated the two germline ends. This CDR3 is built from 11 residues. CDR1 is MGHDK, CDR2 SYGVNS, per germline. The CDR3: CASSVENEQFF. CDR3 bases: TGTGCCAGCAGTGTAGAGAATGAGCAGTTCTTC.

This rearrangement joins TRBV7-6 to TRBJ1-5; tentatively, D is TRBD1 (5 bases). This CDR3 has 17 amino acids. From germline, CDR1 is SGHVS and CDR2 FNYEAQ. V lost 5 bases, J lost 0 bases, and 17 bases lay in between. The CDR3 DNA reads as TGTGCCAGCAGCCCGGCATGGGGCTTGTATAGCAATCAGCCCCAGCATTTT. This translates into CASSPAWGLYSNQPQHF.

V usage is TRBV4-2 and J usage is TRBJ2-7; 9 positions agree with TRBD2. Germline CDR1 LGHNA, CDR2 YNFKEQ. J was trimmed by 0 bases and V by 0 bases; bases with no gene match: 0. The CDR3 has 15 residues. CDR3 DNA sequence: TGTGCCAGCAGCCAAGAGCGGGAGGGCTCCTACGAGCAGTACTTC. Residues: CASSQEREGSYEQYF.

V gene TRBV28 combines with J gene TRBJ2-5; TRBD1 matches 7 bases. Trimming removed 4 bases from V and 4 bases from J; junction bases left unmatched: 6. The CDR3 sequence is 14 residues long. CDR1 MDHEN and CDR2 SYDVKM come from the germline V gene. The CDR3 loop is CASSWDSGGETQYF. CDR3 nucleotide sequence: TGTGCCAGCAGTTGGGACAGCGGAGGAGAGACCCAGTACTTC.

The chain recombines TRBV19 with TRBJ1-1; tentative D call: TRBD1 (6 bases). Germline loops: CDR1 LNHDA, CDR2 SQIVND (reference sequence). The length of the CDR3 is 14 residues. V lost 1 base to trimming and J lost 1 base, with 7 bases between them. This chain's CDR3 is CASSIAGQNTEAFF. The DNA of the CDR3 is TGTGCCAGTAGTATAGCGGGACAGAACACTGAAGCTTTCTTT.

The chain uses TRBV6-1 and TRBJ2-1; 7 nucleotides match TRBD2. V lost 8 bases, J lost 4 bases, and 8 bases stayed unmatched. Germline-derived CDR1 and CDR2 are MNHNS and SASEGT. CDR3 size: 14 residues. CDR3 bases: TGTGCCAGCGCAGGGACTACGACATACAATGAGCAGTTCTTC. Protein sequence: CASAGTTTYNEQFF.

The chain joins TRBV11-3 to TRBJ2-1, with 12 bases identical to TRBD2. The CDR3 has 15 residues. CDR1 is SGHNT, CDR2 YENEEA, per germline. V dropped 1 base and J dropped 7; count of bases not matched to a gene: 2. CDR3 coding DNA: TGTGCCAGCAGCTTAGGAGGGACTAGCGGGAATGAGCAGTTCTTC. Encoded protein: CASSLGGTSGNEQFF.

This clone was recorded once. The chain combines TRBV19 with TRBJ1-4; tentative D call: TRBD1 (6 bases). V was pared by 4 bases and J by 0 bases, with 9 bases between. The CDR3 has 15 residues. CDR1 and CDR2 from the germline V gene are LNHDA and SQIVND (reference sequence). The CDR3 region is CASSTRQATNEKLFF. The CDR3 nucleotides read TGTGCCAGTAGTACCCGACAGGCAACTAATGAAAAACTGTTTTTT.

V and J are TRBV5-1 and TRBJ2-3; maybe TRBD1 (6 bases). CDR3 length: 18 residues. V lost 3 bases, J lost 1 base, and 21 bases lay in between. Germline lookup yields CDR1 SGHRS and CDR2 YFSETQ. CDR3 bases: TGCGCCAGCAGCTCGCGATGGGACCCGGGACAACGCACAGATACGCAGTATTTT. This encodes CASSSRWDPGQRTDTQYF. Full variable domain (rest looked up from reference TRBV5-1 and TRBJ2-3): KAGVTQTPRYLIKTRGQQVTLSCSPISGHRSVSWYQQTPGQGLQFLFEYFSETQRNKGNFPGRFSGRQFSNSRSEMNVSTLELGDSALYLCASSSRWDPGQRTDTQYFGPGTRLTVL.